The clone carrying this T cell receptor (beta chain) has just one count. Its antigen is currently unknown. These data come from a study of T cell responses to AZD1222 COVID-19 vaccine. Sequencing was performed with immunoSEQ multiplex PCR; in TCRdb, only in-frame clones are kept and a portion is missing. Of about 140,000 clones listed, around nine tenths were seen once; the top ten hold approximately 1.8%. This CDR3 is 15 amino acids long. Between the trimmed V and J ends, which lost 8 bases and 0 bases, there was a span of 16 bases. Germline CDR1 LNHNV, CDR2 YYDKDF (reference sequence). Findings and caveats of the study: Donors, mostly white British, included more females; clonal diversity was possibly underestimated. All repertoire sampling was performed exclusively after the peak T cell response. Increased Spike-specific TCR breadth and depth were observed after two AZD1222 doses. CD4 TCRs associated with vaccination spanned spike, dominating at 160-218 and 743-854.

The sequences come from peripheral blood, collected on day 0 of AZD1222 vaccination. This sequence originates from an adult in good health. This chain uses TRBV15 with TRBJ1-2; D is perhaps TRBD1 (5 bases). CDR3 in DNA: TGTGCCACCCTCAAATCTCAGGGTACTAACTATGGCTACACCTTC. Its protein is CATLKSQGTNYGYTF.